The next 15 T cell receptor beta chains were all read from a single sample in a study of a mutant IDH1 vaccine in newly diagnosed glioma. These receptors lack a known antigen. Assay used: immunoSEQ multiplex PCR; TCRdb lists only in-frame clones, some missing. The sample lists around 70,000 clones, around 87% occurring once. This sample's time point: week 35, safety follow-up. It was 300 ug of mutant IDH1 20-mer peptide that made up each vaccine dose, given with topical imiquimod. The source material was PBMCs, sampled from a glioma patient whose treatment included an IDH1 peptide vaccine. These receptors were obtained from a man aged 25-45 years with glioma.

This clone was seen a few times. This chain connects TRBV2 to TRBJ2-3; D not certain. Trimming took off 7 bases at V and 0 bases at J, with 11 bases between the two ends. The CDR3 is 14 residues long. CDR1 and CDR2 (germline): SNHLY, FYNNEI. The CDR3 nucleotides read TGTGCCAGCATAACGCAATATAGCACAGATACGCAGTATTTT. Protein: CASITQYSTDTQYF. Full variable domain (rest looked up from reference TRBV2 and TRBJ2-3): EPEVTQTPSHQVTQMGQEVILRCVPISNHLYFYWYRQILGQKVEFLVSFYNNEISEKSEIFDDQFSVERPDGSNFTLKIRSTKLEDSAMYFCASITQYSTDTQYFGPGTRLTVL.

CDR3 region: CSVEIRDRVNTGELFF. Written as DNA, the CDR3 is TGCAGCGTTGAAATCAGGGACAGGGTGAACACCGGGGAGCTGTTTTTT. The chain has TRBV29-1 and TRBJ2-2; TRBD1 matches 9 bases. This CDR3 has 16 residues. The germline CDR1 and CDR2 sequences are SQVTM and ANQGSEA. After removal of 2 bases from V and 1 base from J, the junction contained 5 bases not matched to a gene.

The chain uses TRBV7-9 and TRBJ2-5; TRBD2 might be the D (5 bases). Germline CDR1 is SEHNR and CDR2 is FQNEAQ (reference sequence). The length of the CDR3 is 13 residues. V lost 2 bases to trimming and J lost 2 bases, with 6 bases between them. Here the CDR3 reads CASSLSGQETQYF. The CDR3 nucleotides read TGTGCCAGCAGCTTAAGCGGACAAGAGACCCAGTACTTC.

The chain uses TRBV7-2 and TRBJ2-5; a possible D gene is TRBD1 (6 bases). CDR3 length: 14 residues. The germline gives CDR1 SGHTA, CDR2 FQGNSA. Trimming left V 2 bases short and J 0 bases short, with 7 bases between. As DNA, the CDR3 is TGTGCCAGCAGCTTAAGGGGGTACCAAGAGACCCAGTACTTC. Its translation is CASSLRGYQETQYF.

The chain has TRBV6-1 and TRBJ1-2; tentative D call: TRBD1 (5 bases). The CDR3 is 14 residues long. CDR1 MNHNS and CDR2 SASEGT come from the germline V gene. Trimming cost V 6 bases and J 2 bases, with 13 bases left between them. The CDR3 region has the DNA TGTGCCAGCAGCAGGGACGGGACCAACTATGGCTACACCTTC. It encodes CASSRDGTNYGYTF.

The chain joins TRBV5-6 to TRBJ2-7; the D gene is possibly TRBD1 (5 bases). The ends were cut back, 2 bases at V and 7 bases at J, with 19 bases in the middle. In germline, CDR1 is SGHDT, CDR2 YYEEEE. The CDR3 sequence is 15 residues long. CDR3 sequence (DNA): TGTGCCAGCAGCTTTCTGGGCAGGGAAAAGGGAGAGCAGTACTTC. The encoded protein is CASSFLGREKGEQYF.

The chain has TRBV5-3 and TRBJ2-1; D perhaps matches TRBD2 (6 bases). TRBV5-3 is recorded as an ORF, its role being uncertain. Trimming left V 4 bases short and J 8 bases short, with 19 bases between. This CDR3 has 15 amino acids. The CDR3 nucleotides read TGTGCCAGAAGCCGTCCTAGCGACCGCCCGTATGAGCAGTTCTTC. It specifies CARSRPSDRPYEQFF.

The chain has TRBV15 and TRBJ1-5; possible D gene TRBD1, 6 bases. The CDR3 is made up of 16 amino acids. Trimming stripped 3 bases from V and 2 bases from J, with 14 bases between. Germline-derived CDR1 and CDR2 are LNHNV and YYDKDF (reference sequence). The CDR3 region is CATSREPGEGNQPQHF. For the CDR3, the DNA is TGTGCCACCAGCAGGGAGCCAGGGGAGGGCAATCAGCCCCAGCATTTT.

The chain links TRBV28 to TRBJ1-6, with 7 bases lining up with TRBD1. Trimming at V came to 4 bases and at J to 5 bases, leaving 8 bases not matched to a gene. The CDR3 totals 16 residues. Germline-derived CDR1 and CDR2 are MDHEN and SYDVKM. The CDR3 sequence: CASSYRGGWDNSPLHF. CDR3 nucleotides: TGTGCCAGCAGTTACAGGGGTGGTTGGGATAATTCACCCCTCCACTTT.

The chain has TRBV7-6 and TRBJ2-7, with a possible D match to TRBD2 (6 bases). Germline V lookup: CDR1 SGHVS, CDR2 FNYEAQ. V was trimmed by 1 base and J by 2 bases, leaving 12 bases between them. This CDR3 has 15 amino acids. As DNA, the CDR3 is TGTGCCAGCAGCTTAGGTGGAGGGGATCCCTACGAGCAGTACTTC. Encoded protein: CASSLGGGDPYEQYF.

This rearrangement joins TRBV27 to TRBJ2-1, with D perhaps matching TRBD2 (6 bases). Trimming took off 4 bases at V and 5 bases at J, with 9 bases between the two ends. The CDR3 extends over 13 amino acids. Germline-derived CDR1 and CDR2 are MNHEY and SMNVEV (reference sequence). The CDR3 bases are TGTGCCAGCAGTTACACTAGCAACAATGAGCAGTTCTTC. It encodes CASSYTSNNEQFF.

This clone occurred a few times. The J gene is TRBJ1-2, the V gene TRBV5-4; D gene uncertain. The length of the CDR3 is 13 residues. Trimming removed 5 bases at V and 5 bases at J, with 13 bases between. Germline V gene lookup returns CDR1 SGHNT and CDR2 YYREEE (reference sequence). CDR3 sequence (DNA): TGTGCCAGCAGTCCTCGGGATCGGTATGGCTACACCTTC. Protein sequence: CASSPRDRYGYTF.

The rearrangement joins TRBV27 to TRBJ2-7; D possibly corresponds to TRBD2 (6 bases). The CDR3 contains 14 residues. CDR1 and CDR2 from the germline V gene are MNHEY and SMNVEV (reference sequence). Trimming stripped 2 bases from V and 5 bases from J, with 13 bases between. The CDR3 loop is CASSLRRGTDEQYF. The CDR3 nucleotides read TGTGCCAGCAGTTTACGACGGGGGACGGACGAGCAGTACTTC.

The chain recombines TRBV4-1 with TRBJ1-2; 9 bases are a match to TRBD1. In germline, CDR1 is MGHRA, CDR2 YSYEKL. Trimming at V came to 1 base and at J to 4 bases, leaving 10 bases not matched to a gene. The CDR3 has 17 residues. The CDR3 is CASSQAAGQGISYGYTF. CDR3 DNA: TGCGCCAGCAGCCAAGCGGCAGGACAGGGGATTAGCTATGGCTACACCTTC.

The J gene is TRBJ2-7, the V gene TRBV19; the D call may be TRBD1 or TRBD2 (5 bases each). V was cut by 3 bases and J by 1 base, with 10 bases left in between. This CDR3 spans 14 amino acids. Germline values: CDR1 LNHDA, CDR2 SQIVND (reference sequence). The CDR3 sequence: CASSMWGPSYEQYF. The CDR3 bases are TGTGCCAGTAGTATGTGGGGACCTTCCTACGAGCAGTACTTC.